Here is one TCR beta chain with its context. Its target is unknown. Assay used: immunoSEQ multiplex PCR; TCRdb lists only in-frame clones, some missing. The sample has tens of thousands of clones, 65% to 75% seen once; the top ten hold approximately 24%. The CDR3 loop spans 13 amino acids. With 8 bases removed from V and 0 bases from J, the gap between germline ends came to 5 bases. Germline V CDR1 and CDR2: MDHEN, SYDVKM. This sample stems from a study of cytotoxic CD8 clonotypes in ibrutinib-treated CLL. Whole-study results and caveats: Sampling times differed between sustained-remission and progressing patients.

The TCR beta libraries used around 2.2 micrograms of genomic DNA that came from cryopreserved PBMCs. The input for sequencing was PBMCs, taken before ibrutinib treatment. The source of this sequence is a human donor with chronic lymphocytic leukemia. V usage is TRBV28 and J usage is TRBJ2-6; D uncertain. This CDR3 reads CASRNSGANVLTF. The CDR3 region has the DNA TGTGCCAGCCGAAACTCTGGGGCCAACGTCCTGACTTTC. Full variable domain (missing parts from reference TRBV28 and TRBJ2-6): DVKVTQSSRYLVKRTGEKVFLECVQDMDHENMFWYRQDPGLGLRLIYFSYDVKMKEKGDIPEGYSVSREKKERFSLILESASTNQTSMYLCASRNSGANVLTFGAGSRLTVL.